This T cell receptor (beta chain) comes out of a study of blood T cells in healthy people across ages. Trimming stripped 4 bases from V and 2 bases from J, with 11 bases between. The CDR3 totals 13 residues. CDR1 and CDR2 from the germline V gene are SQVTM and ANQGSEA. For the second PCR, which ran for about 7 to 12 cycles, a sample-barcoded 5' primer and a J-beta primer mix were used. Each cDNA molecule carried a tag from a template-switch adaptor that contained 12 random nucleotides. TCRdb re-called the 5' RACE reads through MiXCR, storing one row per CDR3 protein. The repertoire includes 1.5 million to 2 million distinct CDR3 sequences, around 48% of them detected once, and roughly 2% sits in the top ten. Researchers collected 7.5 to 10 milliliters of peripheral blood from every single donor. Per sample, a minimum of 6.5 million PBMCs were isolated.

Sequencing was carried out using blood. This TCR derives from a woman aged 40-49 years in good health. The rearrangement joins TRBV29-1 to TRBJ1-1, with a tentative D call TRBD1 (5 bases). The CDR3 DNA reads as TGCAGCGTTGTGCGGGGCGGTAACACTGAAGCTTTCTTT. This encodes CSVVRGGNTEAFF.